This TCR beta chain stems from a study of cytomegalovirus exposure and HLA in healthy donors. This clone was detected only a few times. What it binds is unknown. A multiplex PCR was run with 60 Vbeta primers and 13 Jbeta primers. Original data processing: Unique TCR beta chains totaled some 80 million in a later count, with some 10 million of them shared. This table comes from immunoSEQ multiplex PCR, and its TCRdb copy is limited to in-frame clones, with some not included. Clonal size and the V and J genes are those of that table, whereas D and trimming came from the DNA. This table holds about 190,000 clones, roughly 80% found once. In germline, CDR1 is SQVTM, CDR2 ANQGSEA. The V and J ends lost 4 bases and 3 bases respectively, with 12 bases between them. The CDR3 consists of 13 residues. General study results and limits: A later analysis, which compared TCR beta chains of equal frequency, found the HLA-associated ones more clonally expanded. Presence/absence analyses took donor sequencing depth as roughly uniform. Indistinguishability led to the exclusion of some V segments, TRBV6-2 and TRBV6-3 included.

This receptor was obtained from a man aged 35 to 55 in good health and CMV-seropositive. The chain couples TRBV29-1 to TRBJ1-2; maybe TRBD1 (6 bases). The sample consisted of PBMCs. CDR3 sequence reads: CSVGTGSDYGYTF. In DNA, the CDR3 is TGCAGCGTTGGAACAGGGTCGGACTATGGCTACACCTTC.